This TCR beta chain was identified in a study of beta chain features in type 1 diabetes. About the research overall: The examined sorted cells totaled roughly 110,000,000 across samples. Broader study findings: Within patients, naive, central memory and Treg TCRB repertoires seemed more similar than within healthy donors. Moderate yet significant TCRB CDR3 shortening was seen in Type 1 diabetes patients in all four CD4+ subsets. VDJ junctions from patients with type 1 diabetes contained fewer insertions and more deletions.

Note on this clone: Its antigen remains unknown. In the same sample, other DNA sequences code for this CDR3.

The CDR3 is made up of 11 amino acids. V lost 3 bases and J lost 3, with 6 bases in between. Germline V gene data show CDR1 as GTSNPN and CDR2 as SVGIG (reference sequence). Expressed TCRB transcripts were sequenced, since all the RNA that had been isolated was reverse transcribed. It was found that naive, central memory and regulatory T cell samples averaged about 3.5 million reads. Profiled with immunoSEQ multiplex PCR; TCRdb holds only in-frame clones, not every one. This table has hundreds of thousands of clones, 11% to 15% appearing once. The sample consisted of naive CD4+ T cells from blood. This rearrangement joins TRBV30 to TRBJ2-7; D uncertain. This TCR was recovered from a man aged 18 to 29 with type 1 diabetes. The CDR3 sequence is CAWSGNYEQYF. The CDR3 nucleotides read TGTGCCTGGAGCGGTAACTACGAGCAGTACTTC. The variable domain in full, with the rest retrieved from reference TRBV30 and TRBJ2-7, is SQTIHQWPATLVQPVGSPLSLECTVEGTSNPNLYWYRQAAGRGLQLLFYSVGIGQISSEVPQNLSASRPQDRQFILSSKKLLLSDSGFYLCAWSGNYEQYFGPGTRLTVT.